Listed below are T cell receptor beta chains from one sample, sequenced in a study of cytomegalovirus exposure and HLA in healthy donors. The protocol was immunoSEQ multiplex PCR, while the TCRdb copy is restricted to in-frame clones and leaves out a portion. The data show tens of thousands of clones, and the top ten clones hold roughly 6%. Specimen: PBMCs. The receptors originated from a girl aged 10-17 years in good health and CMV-seropositive. CDR3s include the opening cysteine and the closing phenylalanine or tryptophan. A D gene is named only where the DNA matches it firmly.

>TRBJ1-5|TRBV2|NA
CASSEGGSNNQPQHF
TGTGCCAGCAGTGAAGGAGGGAGTAACAATCAGCCCCAGCATTTT
>TRBJ1-5|TRBV6-1|NA
CASSEGNGGLDSNQPQHF
TGTGCCAGCAGTGAAGGGAATGGGGGACTCGATAGCAATCAGCCCCAGCATTTT
>TRBJ2-3|TRBV7-8|TRBD2
CASRTTGTTTDTQYF
TGTGCCAGCAGAACAACCGGGACTACCACAGATACGCAGTATTTT
>TRBJ1-2|TRBV28|NA
CASSLSFSGYGYTF
TGTGCCAGCAGTTTATCCTTTTCGGGCTATGGCTACACCTTC
>TRBJ2-1|TRBV6-4|TRBD2
CASSDSGGGNHNEQFF
TGTGCCAGCAGTGACTCGGGCGGGGGAAACCACAATGAGCAGTTCTTC
>TRBJ2-3|TRBV27|TRBD1
CASPRIAGGRTDTQYF
TGTGCCAGCCCCCGTATAGCAGGGGGACGCACAGATACGCAGTATTTT
>TRBJ1-6|TRBV30|NA
CAWSYGGVVGSPLHF
TGTGCCTGGAGTTATGGGGGCGTAGTGGGTTCACCCCTCCACTTT
>TRBJ2-2|TRBV6-1|NA
CASRDGGNTGELFF
TGTGCCAGCAGAGACGGGGGGAACACCGGGGAGCTGTTTTTT
>TRBJ2-1|TRBV6-4|NA
CASSDSEVNNEQFF
TGTGCCAGCAGTGACTCGGAGGTTAACAATGAGCAGTTCTTC
>TRBJ2-7|TRBV9|NA
CASSPKQGGEQYF
TGTGCCAGCAGCCCAAAACAGGGTGGGGAGCAGTACTTC
>TRBJ1-1|TRBV5-6|TRBD1
CASSRTKTTGEAFF
TGTGCCAGCAGCCGGACCAAAACGACAGGGGAAGCTTTCTTT
>TRBJ1-1|TRBV18|TRBD1
CASSPGHLQGTTEAFF
TGTGCCAGCTCACCCGGCCACTTACAGGGGACCACTGAAGCTTTCTTT
>TRBJ2-2|TRBV5-1|NA
CASSRDTGNGELFF
TGCGCCAGCAGTCGAGACACAGGGAACGGGGAGCTGTTTTTT
>TRBJ1-1|TRBV27|NA
CASSLAGVNTEAFF
TGTGCCAGCAGTTTAGCAGGGGTGAACACTGAAGCTTTCTTT
>TRBJ1-5|TRBV29-1|NA
CSVAGVNSNQPQHF
TGCAGCGTTGCAGGGGTAAATAGCAATCAGCCCCAGCATTTT
>TRBJ2-1|TRBV7-9|NA
CASSYSTSSYNEQFF
TGTGCCAGCAGCTACAGCACATCGTCCTACAATGAGCAGTTCTTC
>TRBJ1-1|TRBV19|TRBD1
CASSIRTGGQQTEAFF
TGTGCCAGTAGTATAAGGACAGGGGGCCAACAAACTGAAGCTTTCTTT
>TRBJ2-5|TRBV18|TRBD1
CASSGSGTEQETQYF
TGTGCCAGCTCAGGATCCGGGACAGAGCAAGAGACCCAGTACTTC
>TRBJ1-4|TRBV6-5|NA
CASRPRTNEKLFF
TGTGCCAGCAGACCTAGGACTAATGAAAAACTGTTTTTT